The source of this T cell receptor (beta chain) is a study of blood T cell repertoires in COVID-19 (TCRdb year 2020). Regarding the complete study: The collaborator samples originated in the United States, Italy and Spain and spanned the acute and convalescent phases of COVID-19. The material from the prospective study consisted of cDNA or gDNA derived from T cells, B-cell-depleted T cells, or PBMCs. Subjects who had been exposed to COVID-19, were actively infected with it, or had recovered from it provided the deeply sampled blood TCRbeta repertoires that made up the dataset. The repertoires were released in a freely available public database intended as a resource for research on the immune response to SARS-CoV-2. The samples were drawn from the first 160 participants of the ongoing ImmuneRACE study and from 950 to 1,500 subjects provided by 6 global collaborators. A de-identified subject ID, COVID-19 status, age in years and sex were almost always included in the sample metadata. Where available, HLA class I and class II types were taken from metadata supplied by the sample provider and were not determined by assay-based typing.

This clone was seen a handful of times. Its recognized antigen is unknown. Per-nucleotide qualities are absent, and no much larger clonotype sits a single base away. In the germline V gene, CDR1 corresponds to SGHTA and CDR2 to FQGNSA. The germline ends are 18 bases apart after V is trimmed by 4 bases and J by 2 bases. From the cysteine up to the phenylalanine, the CDR3 has a length of 16 residues. Only the CDR3 region is kept as DNA, spanning 48 bases read in frame from base 1. Whole blood was collected in K2EDTA tubes by collaborating institutions according to the institutions' own protocols. For TCRbeta analysis, collaborator samples were shipped as frozen whole blood, as isolated PBMCs, or as DNA extracted from either sample type. The immunoSEQ Assay, a bias-controlled multiplex PCR, was used to amplify TCRbeta CDR3 regions from genomic DNA. Processing in the source paper ran as follows. Within the assay, amplification of reference gene primers was used to estimate how many nucleated cells each sample contained. To quantify the absolute abundance of each unique TCRbeta CDR3 rearrangement, sequence reads were collapsed and filtered. For each sample, productive Simpson clonality was calculated by taking the square root of Simpson's diversity index across productive rearrangements. Not all clones reach the TCRdb copy of this immuneACCESS table, which keeps in-frame sequences only. Checked studies attribute under half of the gap to unresolved V genes and leave the rest unexplained. That table furnishes V, J and clone size, whereas the DNA furnished D and trimming. The sample table lists 60,000 to 75,000 clones, 86% of them with a count of one. Roughly 2% of the sample lies in the top ten.

What the study reported, not specific to this receptor: The quantity of clinical and demographic metadata differed by source and by participant and was supplied without curation.

The chain employs TRBV7-2 and TRBJ2-7; no D gene can be assigned with confidence. The sequenced sample was peripheral blood. This TCR derives from a man aged 25 to 40 with acute or convalescent COVID-19. CDR3 sequence: CASSSLYGPRPYEQYF. DNA sequence: TGTGCCAGCAGCTCCTTATATGGGCCGCGTCCCTACGAGCAGTACTTC.